This T cell receptor (beta chain) was obtained from a study of T cell responses to AZD1222 COVID-19 vaccine. General observations from the study: Sampled repertoires all dated from after the peak T cell response. Unmutated variant regions reportedly attract nearly half of all spike-specific TCRs.

Regarding this clone: The antigen is undetermined.

Data came from immunoSEQ multiplex PCR; TCRdb stores just in-frame clones and leaves some out. This sample has some 100,000 clones, with about 86% found just once. The germline gives CDR1 SNHLY, CDR2 FYNNEI. This CDR3 spans 13 amino acids. Trimming shortened V by 1 base and J by 6 bases, and 7 bases separated the two germline ends. The sequence derives from an adult in good health. Source: peripheral blood, taken on day 0 of AZD1222 vaccination. The gene calls are TRBV2 and TRBJ1-5; D perhaps matches TRBD1 (5 bases). The CDR3: CASSEGQSQPQHF. CDR3 bases: TGTGCCAGCAGTGAAGGACAGTCTCAGCCCCAGCATTTT.